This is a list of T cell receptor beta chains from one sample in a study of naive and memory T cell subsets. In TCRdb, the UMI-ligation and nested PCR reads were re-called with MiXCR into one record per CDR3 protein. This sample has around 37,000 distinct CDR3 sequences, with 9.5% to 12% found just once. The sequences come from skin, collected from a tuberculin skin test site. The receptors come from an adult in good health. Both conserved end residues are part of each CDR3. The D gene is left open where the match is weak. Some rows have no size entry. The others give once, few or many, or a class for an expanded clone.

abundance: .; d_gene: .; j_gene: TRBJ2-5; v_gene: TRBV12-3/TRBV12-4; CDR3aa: CASSPLQETQYF; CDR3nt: TGTGCCAGCAGCCCCCTCCAAGAGACCCAGTACTTC
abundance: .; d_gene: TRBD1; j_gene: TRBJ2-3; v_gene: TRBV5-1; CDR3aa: CASSSDRPLTDTQYF; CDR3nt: TGCGCCAGCAGCTCGGACAGGCCACTTACAGATACGCAGTATTTT
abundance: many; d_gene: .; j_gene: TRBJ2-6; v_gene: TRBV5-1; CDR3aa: CASSAPSGANVLTF; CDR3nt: TGCGCCAGCAGCGCCCCATCTGGGGCCAACGTCCTGACTTTC
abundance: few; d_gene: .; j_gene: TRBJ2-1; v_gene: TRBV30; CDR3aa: CAWSGSRWSSYNEQFF; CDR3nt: TGTGCCTGGAGTGGTTCACGATGGAGCTCCTACAATGAGCAGTTCTTC
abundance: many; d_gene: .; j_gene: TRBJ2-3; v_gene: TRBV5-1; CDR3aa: CASTGSSTDTQYF; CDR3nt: TGCGCCAGCACGGGTTCTAGCACAGATACGCAGTATTTT
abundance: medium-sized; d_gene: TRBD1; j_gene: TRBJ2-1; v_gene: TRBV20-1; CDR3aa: CSARGRDRRSKEQFF; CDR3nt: TGCAGTGCTAGAGGTCGGGACAGAAGATCGAAGGAGCAGTTCTTC
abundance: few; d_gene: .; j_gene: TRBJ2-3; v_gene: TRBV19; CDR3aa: CASSIKGTPTDTQYF; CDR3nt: TGTGCCAGTAGTATAAAGGGGACTCCCACAGATACGCAGTATTTT
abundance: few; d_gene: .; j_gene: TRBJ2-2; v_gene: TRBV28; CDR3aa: CASSLPPVNTGELFF; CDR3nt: TGTGCCAGCAGTTTGCCCCCGGTTAACACCGGGGAGCTGTTTTTT
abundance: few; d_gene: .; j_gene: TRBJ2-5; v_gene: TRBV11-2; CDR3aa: CASSYYKGLAIETQYF; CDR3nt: TGTGCCAGCAGCTACTATAAAGGACTCGCGATTGAGACCCAGTACTTC
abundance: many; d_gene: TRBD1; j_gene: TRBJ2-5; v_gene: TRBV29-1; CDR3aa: CSVEGDRGQETQYF; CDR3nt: TGCAGCGTTGAAGGGGACAGGGGCCAAGAGACCCAGTACTTC
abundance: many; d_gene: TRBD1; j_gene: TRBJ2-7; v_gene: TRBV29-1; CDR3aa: CAGGQGTDEQYF; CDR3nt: TGCGCTGGAGGACAGGGGACGGACGAGCAGTACTTC
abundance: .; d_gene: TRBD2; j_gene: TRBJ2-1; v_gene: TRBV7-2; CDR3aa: CASSLGGGTATGEQFF; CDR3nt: TGTGCCAGCAGCTTAGGGGGGGGGACGGCAACGGGTGAGCAGTTCTTC
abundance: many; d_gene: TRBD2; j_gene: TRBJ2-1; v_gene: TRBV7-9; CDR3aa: CASRRRASGVSYNEQFF; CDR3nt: TGTGCCAGCAGACGTAGGGCCAGCGGGGTCTCCTACAATGAGCAGTTCTTC
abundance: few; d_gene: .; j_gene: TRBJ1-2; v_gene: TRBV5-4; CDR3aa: CASSLSYRTHGYTF; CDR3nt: TGTGCCAGCAGCTTGTCGTACAGAACCCATGGCTACACCTTC
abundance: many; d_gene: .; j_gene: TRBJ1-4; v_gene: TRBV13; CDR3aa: CASSLGTDPRRSGEKLFF; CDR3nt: TGTGCCAGCAGCCTCGGGACCGACCCGAGGAGGTCGGGCGAAAAACTGTTTTTT
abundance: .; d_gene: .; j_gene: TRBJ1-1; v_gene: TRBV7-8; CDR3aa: CASSLGELNTEAFF; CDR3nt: TGTGCCAGCAGCTTAGGCGAATTGAACACTGAAGCTTTCTTT
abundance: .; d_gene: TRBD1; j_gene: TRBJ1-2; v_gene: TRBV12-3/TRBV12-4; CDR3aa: CASSNTRGNYGYTF; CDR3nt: TGTGCCAGCAGTAACACCAGGGGGAACTATGGCTACACCTTC
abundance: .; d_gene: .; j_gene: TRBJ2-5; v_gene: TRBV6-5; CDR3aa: CASSYGREETQYF; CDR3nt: TGTGCCAGCAGTTACGGACGGGAAGAGACCCAGTACTTC
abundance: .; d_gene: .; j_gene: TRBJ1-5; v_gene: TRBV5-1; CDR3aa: CASSLTGLNGNQPQHF; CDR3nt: TGCGCCAGCAGCTTGACAGGGCTAAATGGCAATCAGCCCCAGCATTTT
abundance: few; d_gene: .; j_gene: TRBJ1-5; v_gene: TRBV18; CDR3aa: CASSPWGGEPNQPQHF; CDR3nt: TGTGCCAGCTCACCATGGGGGGGGGAGCCGAATCAGCCCCAGCATTTT
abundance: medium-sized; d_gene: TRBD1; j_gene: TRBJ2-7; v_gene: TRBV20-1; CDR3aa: CSAYPGQGTGEQYF; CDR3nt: TGCAGTGCGTATCCCGGACAGGGGACGGGCGAGCAGTACTTC
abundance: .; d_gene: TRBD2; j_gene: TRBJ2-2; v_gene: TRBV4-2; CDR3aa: CASSQGGGDLTGELFF; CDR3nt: TGTGCCAGCAGCCAGGGCGGGGGGGATTTAACCGGGGAGCTGTTTTTT
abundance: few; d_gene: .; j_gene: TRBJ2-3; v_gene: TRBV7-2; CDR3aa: CASSLVGGPDTQYF; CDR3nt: TGTGCCAGCAGCTTAGTCGGGGGACCAGATACGCAGTATTTT
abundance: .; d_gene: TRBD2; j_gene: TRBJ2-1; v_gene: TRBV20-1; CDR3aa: CSASSMTPSGFWNEQFF; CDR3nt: TGCAGTGCTAGCTCGATGACCCCTAGCGGGTTTTGGAATGAGCAGTTCTTC
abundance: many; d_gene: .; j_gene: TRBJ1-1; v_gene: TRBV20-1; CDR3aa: CSARVPGARGTEAFF; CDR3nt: TGCAGTGCTAGAGTCCCAGGGGCCCGTGGCACTGAAGCTTTCTTT
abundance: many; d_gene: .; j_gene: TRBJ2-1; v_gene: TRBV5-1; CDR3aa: CASSRGDGYNEQFF; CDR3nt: TGCGCCAGCAGCAGGGGGGACGGATACAATGAGCAGTTCTTC
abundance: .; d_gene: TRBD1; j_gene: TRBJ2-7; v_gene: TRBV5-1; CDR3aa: CASSEAQGSSYEQYF; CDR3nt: TGCGCCAGCAGCGAGGCACAGGGGAGCTCCTACGAGCAGTACTTC
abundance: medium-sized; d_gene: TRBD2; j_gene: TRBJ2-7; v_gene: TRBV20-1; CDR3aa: CSAGGSSGSIGEQYF; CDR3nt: TGCAGTGCTGGTGGGTCTAGCGGGAGTATTGGCGAGCAGTACTTC
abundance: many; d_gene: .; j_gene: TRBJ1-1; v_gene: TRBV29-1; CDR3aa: CSAEGAGEGSLNTEAFF; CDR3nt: TGCAGCGCCGAAGGGGCAGGAGAGGGGTCCTTGAACACTGAAGCTTTCTTT
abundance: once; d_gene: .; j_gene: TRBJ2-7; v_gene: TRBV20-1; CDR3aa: CSASWRLALEQYF; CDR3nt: TGCAGTGCTAGTTGGCGGCTAGCTCTCGAGCAGTACTTC
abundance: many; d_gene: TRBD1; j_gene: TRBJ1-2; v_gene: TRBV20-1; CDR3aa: CSASFNGQGPYGYTF; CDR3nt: TGCAGTGCTAGTTTCAATGGACAGGGGCCATATGGCTACACCTTC
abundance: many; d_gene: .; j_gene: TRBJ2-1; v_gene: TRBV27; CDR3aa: CASSLQAGSSYNEQFF; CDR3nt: TGTGCCAGCAGTCTACAAGCGGGTAGCTCCTACAATGAGCAGTTCTTC
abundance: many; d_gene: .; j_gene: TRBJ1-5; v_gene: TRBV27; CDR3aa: CASSLSIRAVQPQHF; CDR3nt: TGTGCCAGCAGTTTATCGATCAGGGCGGTTCAGCCCCAGCATTTT
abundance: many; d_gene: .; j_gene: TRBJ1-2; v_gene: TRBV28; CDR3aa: CASSPRINYGYTF; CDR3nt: TGTGCCAGCAGTCCTAGGATCAACTATGGCTACACCTTC
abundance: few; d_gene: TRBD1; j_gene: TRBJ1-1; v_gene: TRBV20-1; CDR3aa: CSARGQGGTEAFF; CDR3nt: TGCAGTGCTAGGGGGCAGGGGGGCACTGAAGCTTTCTTT
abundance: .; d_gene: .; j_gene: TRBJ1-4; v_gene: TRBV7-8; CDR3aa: CASSLDGSNEKLFF; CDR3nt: TGTGCCAGCAGCTTGGATGGGTCGAATGAAAAACTGTTTTTT
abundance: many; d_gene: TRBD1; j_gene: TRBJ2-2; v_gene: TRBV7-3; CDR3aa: CASSDRAYTGELFF; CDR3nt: TGTGCCAGCAGCGACAGGGCTTACACCGGGGAGCTGTTTTTT
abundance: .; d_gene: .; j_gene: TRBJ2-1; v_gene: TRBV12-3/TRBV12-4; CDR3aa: CASSLWGWYNEQFF; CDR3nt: TGTGCCAGCAGTTTATGGGGGTGGTACAATGAGCAGTTCTTC
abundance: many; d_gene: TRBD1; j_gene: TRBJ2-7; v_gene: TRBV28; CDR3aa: CASSSPTGEYEQYF; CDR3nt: TGTGCCAGCAGTTCTCCGACAGGGGAGTACGAGCAGTACTTC
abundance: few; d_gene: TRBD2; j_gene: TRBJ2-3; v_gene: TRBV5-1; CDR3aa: CASSLWGMTSGTDTQYF; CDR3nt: TGCGCCAGCAGCTTGTGGGGAATGACTAGCGGAACAGATACGCAGTATTTT
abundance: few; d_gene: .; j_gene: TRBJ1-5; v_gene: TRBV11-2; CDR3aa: CASSLDTYQPQHF; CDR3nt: TGTGCCAGCAGCTTAGATACCTATCAGCCCCAGCATTTT
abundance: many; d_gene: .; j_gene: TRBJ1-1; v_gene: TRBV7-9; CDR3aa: CASCLDSPTEAFF; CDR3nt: TGTGCCAGCTGCCTTGACAGTCCCACTGAAGCTTTCTTT
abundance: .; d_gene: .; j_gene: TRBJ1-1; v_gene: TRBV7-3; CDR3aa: CASSPSRDMNTEAFF; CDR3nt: TGTGCCAGCAGCCCTTCCCGGGACATGAACACTGAAGCTTTCTTT
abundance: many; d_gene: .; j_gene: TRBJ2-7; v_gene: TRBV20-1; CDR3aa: CSAKRGGVEQYF; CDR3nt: TGCAGTGCCAAGCGCGGCGGGGTCGAGCAGTACTTC
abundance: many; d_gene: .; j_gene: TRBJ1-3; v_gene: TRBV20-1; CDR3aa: CSAGGSFSGNTIYF; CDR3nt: TGCAGTGCTGGGGGCTCATTCTCTGGAAACACCATATATTTT
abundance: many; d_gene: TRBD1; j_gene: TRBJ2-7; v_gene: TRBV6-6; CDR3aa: CASRPPGQASYEQYF; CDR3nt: TGTGCCAGCAGACCCCCGGGACAGGCGTCCTACGAGCAGTACTTC
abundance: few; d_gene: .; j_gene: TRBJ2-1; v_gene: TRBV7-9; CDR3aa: CASSLVGSQTYNEQFF; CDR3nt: TGTGCCAGCAGCTTAGTAGGGTCACAAACCTACAATGAGCAGTTCTTC
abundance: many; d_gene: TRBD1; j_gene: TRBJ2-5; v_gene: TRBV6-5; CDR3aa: CASSYGQGVKTQYF; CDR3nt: TGTGCCAGCAGTTACGGGCAGGGGGTGAAGACCCAGTACTTC
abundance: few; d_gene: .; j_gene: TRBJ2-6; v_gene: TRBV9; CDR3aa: CASNPTGPFSGANVLTF; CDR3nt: TGTGCCAGCAACCCGACAGGACCCTTCTCTGGGGCCAACGTCCTGACTTTC
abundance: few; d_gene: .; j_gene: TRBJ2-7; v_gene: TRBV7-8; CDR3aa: CASSPHSGINEQYF; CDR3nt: TGTGCCAGCAGCCCACATTCAGGGATTAACGAGCAGTACTTC
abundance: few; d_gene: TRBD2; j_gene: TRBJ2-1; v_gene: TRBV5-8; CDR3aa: CASSLARTSGTYNEQFF; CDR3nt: TGTGCCAGCAGCTTGGCGCGGACTAGCGGGACCTACAATGAGCAGTTCTTC
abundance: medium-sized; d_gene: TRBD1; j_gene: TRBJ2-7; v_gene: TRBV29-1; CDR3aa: CSVEDSSGTDFREQYF; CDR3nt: TGCAGCGTTGAAGATTCCTCCGGGACAGATTTTCGCGAGCAGTACTTC
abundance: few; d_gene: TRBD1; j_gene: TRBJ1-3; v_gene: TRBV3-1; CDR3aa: CASSQDSGRGRNTIYF; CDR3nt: TGTGCCAGCAGCCAAGATTCGGGCAGGGGGCGAAACACCATATATTTT
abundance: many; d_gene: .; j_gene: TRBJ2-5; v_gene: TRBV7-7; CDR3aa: CASSRTGRQETQYF; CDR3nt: TGTGCTAGCAGCAGAACAGGACGCCAAGAGACCCAGTACTTC
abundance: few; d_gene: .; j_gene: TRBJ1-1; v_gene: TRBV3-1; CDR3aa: CASSQAWAGNTEAFF; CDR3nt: TGTGCCAGCAGCCAAGCTTGGGCAGGCAACACTGAAGCTTTCTTT